A selection of T cell receptor beta chains follows, all from one sample in a study of blood T cell repertoires in COVID-19. The data were produced by immunoSEQ multiplex PCR, yet TCRdb's version contains in-frame clones alone and is incomplete. This repertoire shows 350,000 to 450,000 clones, around nine tenths found once; its top ten account for approximately 1.5%. The material sequenced was peripheral blood. The receptors shown here come from a woman in her forties with COVID-19, enrolled during active disease. CDR3s include the opening cysteine and the closing phenylalanine or tryptophan. For some rows the clone size is stated as once, few or many, or as a class when expanded; others skip it.

-,TRBV6-5,TRBJ1-1,CASSYSRGTEAFF
few,TRBV6-6,TRBJ1-1,CASSYRGGTEAFF
-,TRBV10-3,TRBJ1-4,CAIRTGEEKLFF
-,TRBV28,TRBJ1-5,CASSLTRGQTREPQHF
-,TRBV24-1,TRBJ2-2,CATSLSTGGSGELFF
-,TRBV6-2/TRBV6-3,TRBJ1-1,CASSYELLNTEAFF
-,TRBV28,TRBJ1-1,CATLDWDSRTENTEAFF
-,TRBV2,TRBJ1-5,CASSLNSNQPQHF
-,TRBV19,TRBJ2-3,CATNRLAGGEDTQYF
-,TRBV12-3/TRBV12-4,TRBJ1-3,CATRPSSGNTIYF
once,TRBV6-5,TRBJ2-2,CASGGSGFTGELFF
-,TRBV28,TRBJ1-2,CASSLTGVNYGYTF
-,TRBV27,TRBJ1-2,CASSFVQGNYGYTF
-,TRBV28,TRBJ2-5,CASSLRGGQETQYF
-,TRBV7-9,TRBJ1-2,CASSSGRQGTYGYTF
-,TRBV4-3,TRBJ1-6,CASSQDRRVHNSPLHF
-,TRBV2,TRBJ2-2,CASRAGGPGGTGELFF
-,TRBV6-6,TRBJ1-1,CASSYWTGRATEAFF
-,TRBV6-5,TRBJ1-5,CASSKRLTDDQPQHF
-,TRBV2,TRBJ1-1,CASGGQGQGVGAFF
once,TRBV29-1,TRBJ2-3,CSVDEGTDTQYF
-,TRBV18,TRBJ1-6,CASSPSDTYNSPLHF
-,TRBV29-1,TRBJ1-2,CSVDKGDTNYGYTF
-,TRBV2,TRBJ1-6,CASIGGGEDSPLHF
-,TRBV18,TRBJ2-3,CASRQADTQYF
-,TRBV7-3,TRBJ2-6,CASSLMQTLGSGANVLTF
-,TRBV9,TRBJ1-6,CASSARIQGTSSPLHF
once,TRBV10-3,TRBJ1-4,CAISESNPGTANEKLFF
-,TRBV2,TRBJ1-4,CASSATGRGRNEKLFF
-,TRBV7-2,TRBJ2-2,CASSLLRIANTGELFF
-,TRBV5-1,TRBJ2-3,CASSPGLAGSDTQYF
-,TRBV20-1,TRBJ1-1,CSASTGTLNTEAFF
-,TRBV30,TRBJ2-2,CAYSGRSTGELFF
-,TRBV30,TRBJ1-1,CAWIRTEAFF
-,TRBV5-8,TRBJ1-2,CASSLGGNYGYTF
few,TRBV28,TRBJ2-7,CASSPDLGRVYEQYF
-,TRBV4-2,TRBJ2-2,CASSQDNGGAGELFF
-,TRBV4-3,TRBJ2-7,CASSQDTTPSGLAGGSSYEQYF
-,TRBV28,TRBJ1-1,CASSPGPGQGLKAFF
-,TRBV30,TRBJ2-7,CAWSSAGLWEQYF
-,TRBV5-1,TRBJ2-1,CASSSRTGYNEQFF
few,TRBV6-1,TRBJ2-2,CASSEAPSGANTGELFF
once,TRBV30,TRBJ1-4,CAWHTGTGFEKLFF
-,TRBV18,TRBJ2-5,CASSPPGRFQETQYF
-,TRBV5-1,TRBJ2-2,CASSLVWTAQGNTGELFF
-,TRBV6-4,TRBJ2-3,CASSDSADSTDTQYF
once,TRBV5-1,TRBJ1-1,CASSLEAQGNTEAFF
-,TRBV12-5,TRBJ2-5,CASAASGGETQYF
few,TRBV2,TRBJ1-6,CASIARQTNSPLHF
-,TRBV28,TRBJ2-7,CASRSSGQGLSYEQYF
once,TRBV7-3,TRBJ1-2,CASSSATGDGYTF
-,TRBV4-1,TRBJ1-1,CASSQDVQGARLDEAFF
-,TRBV6-6,TRBJ2-4,CASSYWRLAGENIQYF